Each of the 15 T cell receptor beta chains below was sequenced from the same sample in a study of vaccination effects on CD4 cells after COVID-19. Expansion of antigen-specific CD4+ T cells with viral peptide pools was carried out by the ViraFEST assay before sequencing. Following culture for approximately ten days, CD4+ T cells were isolated. Either the BNT162b2 or mRNA-1273 vaccine was given to participants in two doses. No antigen is known for these receptors. Only in-frame clones appear in the TCRdb table, and some are missing; sequencing was by immunoSEQ multiplex PCR. The sample includes fewer than 80,000 clones, around 74% of them seen just once. The sample in question was CD4+ T cells from PBMCs cultured with HCoV-229E spike peptides, obtained after COVID-19 vaccination. Every receptor here comes from a human donor who received a COVID-19 vaccine.

This clone was counted only a few times. The chain's CDR3 is CASRDIREVYGYTF. The CDR3 nucleotides are TGTGCCAGCAGGGATATCAGGGAGGTTTATGGCTACACCTTC. The V gene is TRBV6-5, the J gene TRBJ1-2, with D possibly being TRBD1 (5 bases). Deletions cut 6 bases from V and 5 bases from J, with 16 bases between. This CDR3 contains 14 residues. Germline-derived CDR1 and CDR2 are MNHEY and SVGAGI.

The chain couples TRBV30 to TRBJ1-6; D call uncertain. V was cut by 1 base and J by 10 bases, with 11 bases left in between. This CDR3 comprises 13 residues. CDR1 is GTSNPN, CDR2 SVGIG, per germline (reference sequence). The CDR3, as DNA: TGTGCCTGGAGTGCACATGATAGGTCACCCCTCCACTTT. Amino acid sequence: CAWSAHDRSPLHF.

This clone occurred a few times. The chain uses TRBV30 and TRBJ1-2, with 8 nucleotides matching TRBD1. V was clipped by 3 bases and J by 2 bases; unmatched bases: 2. The CDR3 sequence is 13 residues long. The V gene's germline CDR1 is GTSNPN and CDR2 SVGIG (reference sequence). CDR3 in DNA: TGTGCCTGGAGCGGGACAGGCAACTATGGCTACACCTTC. Residues: CAWSGTGNYGYTF.

This chain links TRBV6-1 with TRBJ2-3; 8 bases align to TRBD1. V lost 3 bases, J lost 0 bases, and 8 bases stayed unmatched. The CDR3 spans 17 residues. Per germline, CDR1 MNHNS and CDR2 SASEGT. The CDR3 protein is CASSEAGTGYSTDTQYF. The CDR3 bases are TGTGCCAGCAGTGAGGCCGGGACAGGCTACAGCACAGATACGCAGTATTTT.

The CDR3 nucleotides are TGCGCCAGCAGCCAAAAAGGGGGCACTGAAGCTTTCTTT. Translating gives CASSQKGGTEAFF. V gene TRBV4-3 combines with J gene TRBJ1-1; perhaps TRBD1 as D (6 bases). The CDR3 contains 13 residues. Trimming took off 2 bases at V and 4 bases at J, with 8 bases between the two ends. CDR1 is LGHNA and CDR2 is YSLEER in the germline V gene.

The chain carries TRBV6-2 or TRBV6-3 and TRBJ2-6, with D unclear. Deletions cut 5 bases from V and 0 bases from J, with 20 bases between. The CDR3 has 19 amino acids. The germline V gene has CDR1 MNHEY and CDR2 SVGEGT. The CDR3 reads CASSTIIGHSDSGANVLTF. In nucleotides, the CDR3 is TGTGCCAGCAGTACTATCATCGGGCATTCCGACTCTGGGGCCAACGTCCTGACTTTC.

V gene TRBV18 combines with J gene TRBJ1-1; D not resolved. This CDR3 spans 14 amino acids. V was cut by 6 bases and J by 1 base, with 12 bases left in between. In germline, CDR1 is KGHSH, CDR2 LQKENI. The chain's CDR3 is CASSPVYKNTEAFF. For the CDR3, the DNA is TGTGCCAGCTCTCCAGTTTACAAGAACACTGAAGCTTTCTTT. The full variable domain, its missing parts supplied by reference TRBV18 and TRBJ1-1, is NAGVMQNPRHLVRRRGQEARLRCSPMKGHSHVYWYRQLPEEGLKFMVYLQKENIIDESGMPKERFSAEFPKEGPSILRIQQVVRGDSAAYFCASSPVYKNTEAFFGQGTRLTVV.

This chain uses TRBV4-1 with TRBJ2-3; perhaps TRBD2 as D (6 bases). Trimming left V 4 bases short and J 6 bases short, with 20 bases between. Germline V gene sequence: CDR1 MGHRA, CDR2 YSYEKL. This CDR3 is built from 16 residues. This CDR3 reads CASSPSQAGYGDTQYF. CDR3 nucleotides: TGCGCCAGCAGCCCGAGCCAGGCGGGGTACGGGGATACGCAGTATTTT.

The chain couples TRBV5-1 to TRBJ2-3, with unresolved D. Germline CDR1 and CDR2: SGHRS and YFSETQ. Trimming shortened V by 0 bases and J by 0 bases, and 5 bases separated the two germline ends. The CDR3 extends over 14 amino acids. The DNA for the CDR3 is TGCGCCAGCAGCTTGGTAGTCAGCACAGATACGCAGTATTTT. It codes for CASSLVVSTDTQYF.

This chain joins TRBV6-4 and TRBJ1-1, with 9 positions matching TRBD1. The ends lost 5 bases at V and 4 bases at J; junction bases unmatched: 2. CDR1 and CDR2 (germline): MRHNA, SNTAGT. The CDR3 totals 13 residues. CDR3 residues: CASSTQGATEAFF. The CDR3 DNA reads TGTGCCAGCAGTACACAGGGGGCCACTGAAGCTTTCTTT.

This rearrangement joins TRBV7-9 to TRBJ1-1, with TRBD1 matching 8 bases. This CDR3 is 14 amino acids long. J gave up 5 bases and V 4 bases, and 6 bases lay outside the gene matches. Germline CDR1 and CDR2: SEHNR and FQNEAQ (reference sequence). The CDR3 here is CASSYEQGGTEAFF. CDR3 in DNA: TGTGCCAGCAGCTACGAACAGGGGGGAACTGAAGCTTTCTTT.

This clone was observed once. This chain links TRBV6-6 with TRBJ2-5; 13 bases match TRBD2. Losses at the gene ends were 9 bases for V and 3 bases for J; bases not matched to a gene: 7. The CDR3 extends over 15 amino acids. Germline V gene lookup returns CDR1 MNHNY and CDR2 SVGAGI (reference sequence). The CDR3 sequence is CARSKTSGGKETQYF. The CDR3 DNA sequence: TGTGCCAGAAGTAAGACTAGCGGGGGGAAAGAGACCCAGTACTTC.

The chain links TRBV7-3 to TRBJ2-2, with a weak D call TRBD2 (6 bases). Germline assignment: CDR1 SGHTA and CDR2 FQGTGA. CDR3 length equals 14 residues. The V gene lost 3 bases and the J gene lost 7 bases, with 12 bases spanning the gap. CDR3: CASSFGTGDGELFF. In nucleotides, the CDR3 is TGTGCCAGCAGCTTTGGGACGGGGGACGGGGAGCTGTTTTTT.

This chain connects TRBV27 to TRBJ1-5; D not resolved. The CDR3 has 15 residues. Trimming took off 2 bases at V and 8 bases at J, with 16 bases between the two ends. Per germline, CDR1 MNHEY and CDR2 SMNVEV (reference sequence). The CDR3 DNA sequence: TGTGCCAGCAGTTTACGGTGGACCTCGCCTGAGCCCCAGCATTTT. Translated: CASSLRWTSPEPQHF.

The rearrangement links TRBV6-2 or TRBV6-3 to TRBJ1-1; D remains ambiguous. V was shortened by 0 bases and J by 4 bases, with 3 bases between the two germline ends. The CDR3 consists of 12 residues. Per the germline V gene, CDR1 is MNHEY and CDR2 is SVGEGT. This chain's CDR3 is CASSYSSTEAFF. For the CDR3, the DNA is TGTGCCAGCAGTTACTCTTCCACTGAAGCTTTCTTT.